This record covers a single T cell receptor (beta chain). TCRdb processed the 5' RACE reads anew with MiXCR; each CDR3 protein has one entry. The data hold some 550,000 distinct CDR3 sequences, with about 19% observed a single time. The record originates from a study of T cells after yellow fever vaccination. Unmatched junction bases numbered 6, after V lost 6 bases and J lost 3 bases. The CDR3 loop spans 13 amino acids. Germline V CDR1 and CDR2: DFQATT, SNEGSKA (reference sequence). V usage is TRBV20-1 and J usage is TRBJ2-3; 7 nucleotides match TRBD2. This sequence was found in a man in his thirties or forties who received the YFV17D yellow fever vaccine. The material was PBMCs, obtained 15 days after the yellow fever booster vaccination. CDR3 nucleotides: TGCAGTGCCTGGCGGGAGTTAACAGATACGCAGTATTTT. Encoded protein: CSAWRELTDTQYF.